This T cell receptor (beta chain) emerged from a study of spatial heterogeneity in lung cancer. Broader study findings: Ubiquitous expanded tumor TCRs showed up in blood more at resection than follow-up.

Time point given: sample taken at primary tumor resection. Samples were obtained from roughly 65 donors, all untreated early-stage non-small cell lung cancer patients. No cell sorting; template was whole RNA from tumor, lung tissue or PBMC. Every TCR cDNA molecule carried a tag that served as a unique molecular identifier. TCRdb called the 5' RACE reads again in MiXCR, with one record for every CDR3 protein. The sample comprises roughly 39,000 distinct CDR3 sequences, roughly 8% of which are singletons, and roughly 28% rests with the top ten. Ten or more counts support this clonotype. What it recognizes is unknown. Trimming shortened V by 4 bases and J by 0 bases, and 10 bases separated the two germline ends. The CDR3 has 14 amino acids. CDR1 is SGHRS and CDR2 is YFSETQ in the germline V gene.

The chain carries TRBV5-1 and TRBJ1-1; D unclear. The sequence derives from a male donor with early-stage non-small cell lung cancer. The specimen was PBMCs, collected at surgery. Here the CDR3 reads CASSPQGLNTEAFF. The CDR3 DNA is TGCGCCAGCAGCCCTCAAGGTTTGAACACTGAAGCTTTCTTT.